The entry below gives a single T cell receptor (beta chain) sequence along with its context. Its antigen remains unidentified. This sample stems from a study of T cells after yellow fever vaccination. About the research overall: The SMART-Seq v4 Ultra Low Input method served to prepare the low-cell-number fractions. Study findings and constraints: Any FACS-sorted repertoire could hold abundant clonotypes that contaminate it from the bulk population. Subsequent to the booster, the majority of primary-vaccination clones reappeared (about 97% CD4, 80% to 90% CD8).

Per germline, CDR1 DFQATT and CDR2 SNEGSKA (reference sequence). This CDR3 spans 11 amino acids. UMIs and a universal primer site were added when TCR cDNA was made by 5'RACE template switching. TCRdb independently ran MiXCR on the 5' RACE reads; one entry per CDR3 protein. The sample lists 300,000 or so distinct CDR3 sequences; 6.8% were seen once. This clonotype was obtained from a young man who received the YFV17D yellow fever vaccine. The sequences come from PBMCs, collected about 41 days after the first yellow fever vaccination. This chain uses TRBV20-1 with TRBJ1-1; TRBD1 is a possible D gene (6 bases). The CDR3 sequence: CSAGANTEAFF. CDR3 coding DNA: TGCAGCGCAGGGGCGAACACTGAAGCTTTCTTT.